These 22 T cell receptor beta chains came from one sample sequenced in a study of cytomegalovirus exposure and HLA in healthy donors listed by TCRdb under 2017. Libraries came from the immunoSEQ multiplex PCR assay. For the multiplex PCR, a mixture combining 60 forward primers for TCR Vbeta segments and 13 reverse primers for TCR Jbeta segments was used. TCRdb obtained this table from immuneACCESS and retained in-frame rearrangements with V and J assigned. These tables miss some clones; where compared with another copy, unresolved V genes account for less than half of the shortfall, and the remainder is unexplained. For this sample there are about 130,000 clones; around four fifths appear just once. The top ten clones comprise less than 5% of the sample. Sequenced: PBMCs. Receptors originate from a man aged 30 to 39 in good health.

The chain has TRBV9 and TRBJ2-2; a possible D gene is TRBD1 (5 bases). The CDR3 has 16 amino acids. Per germline, CDR1 SGDLS and CDR2 YYNGEE. V dropped 0 bases and J dropped 1 base, with 10 bases sitting between them. The DNA of the CDR3 is TGTGCCAGCAGCGTAGGTGCAGGGCGGAACACCGGGGAGCTGTTTTTT. Encoded protein: CASSVGAGRNTGELFF.

In the case of this clone: Mismatch with germline at one junction end may stem from a read error. The chain employs TRBV7-9 and TRBJ1-4; D may be TRBD1 (5 bases). This CDR3 contains 14 residues. Germline CDR1 SEHNR, CDR2 FQNEAQ (reference sequence). The CDR3 DNA reads TGTTCCAGCAGCTTAACCCTCGGGGGGGAAAAACTGTTTTTT. Amino acid sequence: CSSSLTLGGEKLFF. The full variable domain, its missing parts supplied by reference TRBV7-9 and TRBJ1-4, is DTGVSQNPRHKITKRGQNVTFRCDPISEHNRLYWYRQTLGQGPEFLTYFQNEAQLEKSRLLSDRFSAERPKGSFSTLEIQRTEQGDSAMYLCSSSLTLGGEKLFFGSGTQLSVL.

The DNA of the CDR3 is TGTGCCAGCAGTGAAGGCGTATACAGGGACCGGGTAGAGACCCAGTACTTC. The encoded protein is CASSEGVYRDRVETQYF. The V gene is TRBV6-1, the J gene TRBJ2-5, with a tentative D call TRBD1 (6 bases). Germline lookup yields CDR1 MNHNS and CDR2 SASEGT. The CDR3 length is 17 residues. Trimming took off 1 base at V and 4 bases at J, with 19 bases between the two ends.

This sequence joins TRBV28 and TRBJ2-7; possibly TRBD2 for D (5 bases). V dropped 7 bases and J dropped 0 bases, with 16 bases sitting between them. The germline gives CDR1 MDHEN, CDR2 SYDVKM. The CDR3 contains 15 residues. This chain's CDR3 is CASNPSRGLSYEQYF. For the CDR3, the DNA is TGTGCCAGCAACCCCTCTCGCGGGCTCTCCTACGAGCAGTACTTC.

The rearrangement joins TRBV30 to TRBJ1-3; D is ambiguous. This CDR3 is 14 amino acids long. The germline V gene has CDR1 GTSNPN and CDR2 SVGIG (reference sequence). V lost 5 bases and J lost 2, with 13 bases in between. This CDR3 reads CAWLRGRTGNTIYF. The CDR3 DNA reads TGTGCCTGGCTTCGCGGTAGGACTGGAAACACCATATATTTT.

The V and J genes are TRBV5-1 and TRBJ1-1, with no clear D. Trimming cost V 0 bases and J 1 base, with 7 bases left between them. CDR3 size: 14 residues. The V gene's germline CDR1 is SGHRS and CDR2 YFSETQ. The CDR3 sequence: CASSLGSGNTEAFF. The DNA of the CDR3 is TGCGCCAGCAGCTTGGGGAGCGGGAACACTGAAGCTTTCTTT.

The chain's CDR3 is CASSVVAGAGELFF. For the CDR3, the DNA is TGTGCCAGCAGCGTAGTGGCAGGGGCCGGGGAGCTGTTTTTT. V usage is TRBV9 and J usage is TRBJ2-2; a possible D gene is TRBD1 (6 bases). V was cut by 0 bases and J by 6 bases, with 9 bases left in between. The CDR3 is made up of 14 amino acids. Per germline, CDR1 SGDLS and CDR2 YYNGEE.

The genes are TRBV4-3 and TRBJ2-3; D might be TRBD2 (5 bases). With 1 base removed from V and 2 bases from J, the gap between germline ends came to 13 bases. The germline CDR1 and CDR2 sequences are LGHNA and YSLEER. This CDR3 has 16 amino acids. CDR3 protein: CASSQGSARVTDTQYF. CDR3 in DNA: TGCGCCAGCAGCCAAGGAAGCGCGAGGGTCACAGATACGCAGTATTTT.

This clone was detected only once. The genes are TRBV7-9 and TRBJ2-7; TRBD2 matches 10 bases. The V gene end was trimmed by 5 bases and the J gene end by 0 bases; junction bases not matched to a gene: 7. The CDR3 spans 16 residues. CDR1 is SEHNR, CDR2 FQNEAQ, per germline (reference sequence). CDR3 DNA sequence: TGTGCCAGCAGCGGCGGACTAGCGGTCGGCTCCTACGAGCAGTACTTC. Its translation is CASSGGLAVGSYEQYF.

This clone was observed a few times. The V call is TRBV18, the J call TRBJ1-2; TRBD1 might be the D (5 bases). V was pared by 4 bases and J by 0 bases, with 12 bases between. The CDR3 consists of 15 residues. Per germline, CDR1 KGHSH and CDR2 LQKENI. In nucleotides, the CDR3 is TGTGCCAGCTCACGCGGGACGGATACTAACTATGGCTACACCTTC. This translates into CASSRGTDTNYGYTF. Drawing the rest from reference TRBV18 and TRBJ1-2, the complete variable domain is NAGVMQNPRHLVRRRGQEARLRCSPMKGHSHVYWYRQLPEEGLKFMVYLQKENIIDESGMPKERFSAEFPKEGPSILRIQQVVRGDSAAYFCASSRGTDTNYGYTFGSGTRLTVV.

The table lists this clone with a count of one. The chain recombines TRBV7-8 with TRBJ2-1; 10 bases align to TRBD2. CDR3 length: 18 residues. J lost 0 bases, V lost 5 bases, and 10 bases had no gene match. CDR1 and CDR2 (germline): SGHVS, FQNEAQ. The CDR3 sequence is CASSQGAAGGSSYNEQFF. The CDR3, as DNA: TGTGCCAGCAGCCAAGGGGCAGCGGGAGGGAGCTCCTACAATGAGCAGTTCTTC. Filled out from reference TRBV7-8 and TRBJ2-1, the complete variable domain reads GAGVSQSPRYKVAKRGQDVALRCDPISGHVSLFWYQQALGQGPEFLTYFQNEAQLDKSGLPSDRFFAERPEGSVSTLKIQRTQQEDSAVYLCASSQGAAGGSSYNEQFFGPGTRLTVL.

This rearrangement joins TRBV7-3 to TRBJ2-1, with a tentative D call TRBD2 (6 bases). V lost 3 bases, J lost 5 bases, and 14 bases lay in between. Germline assignment: CDR1 SGHTA and CDR2 FQGTGA. The CDR3 totals 15 residues. Here the CDR3 reads CASSFGGTPNNEQFF. Here the CDR3 DNA reads TGTGCCAGCAGCTTTGGGGGGACTCCCAACAATGAGCAGTTCTTC.

In regard to this clone: The junction departs from germline at one end; a sequencing error may be responsible. The J gene is TRBJ2-5, the V gene TRBV19; 9 bases are a match to TRBD1. The CDR3 sequence is 13 residues long. Germline CDR1 LNHDA, CDR2 SQIVND (reference sequence). CDR3: CASSLDRGKTQYF. CDR3 nucleotide sequence: TGTGCCAGTAGTCTAGACAGGGGGAAGACCCAGTACTTC.

The CDR3 loop reads CASSDSGNPEQFF. DNA of the CDR3: TGCGCCAGCAGCGATAGCGGGAACCCTGAGCAGTTCTTC. The gene calls are TRBV5-1 and TRBJ2-1, with 8 positions matching TRBD2. The CDR3 consists of 13 residues. With 4 bases clipped from V and 9 bases from J, the junction kept 6 bases outside the gene matches. Looked up from germline, CDR1 is SGHRS and CDR2 is YFSETQ.

This clone was counted once. V is TRBV2 and J is TRBJ1-2, with 7 bases fitting TRBD1. The trim removed 4 bases at V and 7 bases at J, leaving 9 bases unmatched. Germline V lookup: CDR1 SNHLY, CDR2 FYNNEI. The CDR3 length is 14 residues. The CDR3 is CASSGQGGRSGYTF. The CDR3 nucleotides read TGTGCCAGCAGTGGACAGGGAGGAAGAAGTGGCTACACCTTC.

This clone was observed a single time. One junction end disagrees with the germline gene, perhaps due to a read error. This chain connects TRBV7-9 to TRBJ2-7, with TRBD1 identical over 9 bases. CDR3 size: 16 residues. Germline V gene lookup returns CDR1 SEHNR and CDR2 FQNEAQ (reference sequence). CDR3: CSSSLQGARSSYEQYF. The CDR3 coding sequence is TGTTCCAGCAGCCTACAGGGGGCTCGTTCCTCCTACGAGCAGTACTTC.

The rearrangement joins TRBV6-6 to TRBJ1-5, with TRBD1 matching 7 bases. Germline values: CDR1 MNHNY, CDR2 SVGAGI (reference sequence). J was trimmed by 4 bases and V by 5 bases; bases with no gene match: 8. CDR3 size: 15 residues. The CDR3 sequence is CASSATGRWNQPQHF. In DNA, the CDR3 is TGTGCCAGCAGTGCGACAGGGAGGTGGAATCAGCCCCAGCATTTT.

This chain links TRBV7-2 with TRBJ1-5; D is ambiguous. Trimming took off 0 bases at V and 2 bases at J, with 5 bases between the two ends. The CDR3 has 14 amino acids. Per germline, CDR1 SGHTA and CDR2 FQGNSA. DNA for the CDR3: TGTGCCAGCAGCTTAGCGTCGGGCAATCAGCCCCAGCATTTT. Encoded protein: CASSLASGNQPQHF.

The V gene is TRBV4-3, the J gene TRBJ1-2, with D perhaps matching TRBD1 (6 bases). With 4 bases removed from V and 6 bases from J, the gap between germline ends came to 15 bases. Per germline, CDR1 LGHNA and CDR2 YSLEER. This CDR3 is built from 14 residues. CDR3 nucleotides: TGCGCCAGCAGCCCACGGGGAGGGGGTGATGGCTACACCTTC. Translating it yields CASSPRGGGDGYTF.

V usage is TRBV18 and J usage is TRBJ2-7; TRBD2 is a possible D gene (5 bases). Germline CDR1 reads KGHSH; CDR2 reads LQKENI. This CDR3 comprises 14 residues. Trimming pared 0 bases from V and 5 bases from J, leaving 11 bases between. In nucleotides, the CDR3 is TGTGCCAGCTCACCACCGGGAGCTTACCACGAGCAGTACTTC. Its translation is CASSPPGAYHEQYF.

V gene TRBV6-1 combines with J gene TRBJ2-7; 9 nucleotides match TRBD1. V dropped 0 bases and J dropped 3; count of bases not matched to a gene: 6. Germline loops: CDR1 MNHNS, CDR2 SASEGT. The CDR3 contains 16 residues. CDR3 sequence: CASSEAPWGQGYEQYF. DNA of the CDR3: TGTGCCAGCAGTGAAGCGCCCTGGGGACAGGGCTACGAGCAGTACTTC.

CDR3 region: CAWSGDLRGTQYF. CDR3 nucleotide sequence: TGTGCCTGGAGTGGGGACTTGAGGGGGACCCAGTACTTC. This rearrangement joins TRBV30 to TRBJ2-5; D possibly corresponds to TRBD2 (6 bases). V was trimmed by 1 base and J by 7 bases, leaving 13 bases between them. CDR1 and CDR2 (germline): GTSNPN, SVGIG (reference sequence). The CDR3 sequence is 13 residues long.